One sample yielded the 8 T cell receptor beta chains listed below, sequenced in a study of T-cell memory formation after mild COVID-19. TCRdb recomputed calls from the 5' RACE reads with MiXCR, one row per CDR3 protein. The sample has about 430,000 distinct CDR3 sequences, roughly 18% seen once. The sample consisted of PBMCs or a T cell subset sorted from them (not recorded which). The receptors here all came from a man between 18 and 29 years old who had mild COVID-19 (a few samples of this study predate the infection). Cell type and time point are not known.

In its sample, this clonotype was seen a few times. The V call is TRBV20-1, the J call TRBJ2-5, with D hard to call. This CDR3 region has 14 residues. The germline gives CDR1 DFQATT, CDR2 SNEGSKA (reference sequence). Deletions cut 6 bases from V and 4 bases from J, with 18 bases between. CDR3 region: CSATRVGVSETQYF. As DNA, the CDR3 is TGCAGTGCAACTCGGGTCGGCGTTTCAGAGACCCAGTACTTC.

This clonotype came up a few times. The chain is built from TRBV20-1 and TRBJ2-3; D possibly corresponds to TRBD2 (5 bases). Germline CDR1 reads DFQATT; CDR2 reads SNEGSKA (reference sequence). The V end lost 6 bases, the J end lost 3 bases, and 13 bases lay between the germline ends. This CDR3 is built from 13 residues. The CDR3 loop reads CSATPPGTDTQYF. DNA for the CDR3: TGCAGTGCCACGCCGCCGGGGACAGATACGCAGTATTTT.

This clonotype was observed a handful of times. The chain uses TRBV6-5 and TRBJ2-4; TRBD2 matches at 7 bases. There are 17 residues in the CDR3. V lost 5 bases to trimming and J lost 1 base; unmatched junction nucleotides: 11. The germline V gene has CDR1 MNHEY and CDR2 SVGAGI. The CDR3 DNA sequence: TGTGCCAGCAGTAACCGGGCGGGGAGGGTGGCCAAAAACATTCAGTACTTC. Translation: CASSNRAGRVAKNIQYF.

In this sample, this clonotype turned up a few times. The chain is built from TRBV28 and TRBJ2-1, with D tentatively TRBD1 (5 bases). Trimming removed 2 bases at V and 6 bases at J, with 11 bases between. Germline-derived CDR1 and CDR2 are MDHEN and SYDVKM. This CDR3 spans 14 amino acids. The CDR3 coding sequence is TGTGCCAGCAGTTTACCAGGGTCGGGCAATGAGCAGTTCTTC. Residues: CASSLPGSGNEQFF.

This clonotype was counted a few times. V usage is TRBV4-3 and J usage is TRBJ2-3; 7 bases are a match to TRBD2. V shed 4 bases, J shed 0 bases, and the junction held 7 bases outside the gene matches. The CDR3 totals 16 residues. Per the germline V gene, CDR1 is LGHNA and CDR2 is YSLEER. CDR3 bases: TGCGCCAGCAGCCTGGCTAGCGGATCTAGCACAGATACGCAGTATTTT. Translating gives CASSLASGSSTDTQYF.

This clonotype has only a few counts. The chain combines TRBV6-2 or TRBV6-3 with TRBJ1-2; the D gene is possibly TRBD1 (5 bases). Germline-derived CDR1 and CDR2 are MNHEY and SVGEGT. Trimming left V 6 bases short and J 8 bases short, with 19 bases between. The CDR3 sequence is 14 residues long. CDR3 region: CASSSDSRYRGYTF. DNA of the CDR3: TGTGCCAGCAGCTCCGACAGCCGGTACCGCGGCTACACCTTC.

CDR3 nucleotide sequence: TGTGCCAGCAACTCCGTGGGGGGCAACCAAGAGACCCAGTACTTC. This encodes CASNSVGGNQETQYF. The V gene is TRBV6-2 or TRBV6-3, the J gene TRBJ2-5; D possibly matches TRBD1 or TRBD2 (6 bases each). V lost 7 bases, J lost 0 bases, and 15 bases lay in between. Germline CDR1 is MNHEY and CDR2 is SVGEGT. The CDR3 loop spans 15 amino acids.

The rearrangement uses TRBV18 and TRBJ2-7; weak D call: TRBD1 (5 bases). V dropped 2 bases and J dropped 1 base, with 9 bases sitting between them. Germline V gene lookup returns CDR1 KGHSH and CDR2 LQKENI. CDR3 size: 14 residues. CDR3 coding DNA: TGTGCCAGCTCACCATGGCCAGGGTCCTACGAGCAGTACTTC. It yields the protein CASSPWPGSYEQYF.